This T cell receptor (beta chain) is from a study of T cell changes during pregnancy in multiple sclerosis. The CDR3 has 14 amino acids. With 6 bases removed from V and 4 bases from J, the gap between germline ends came to 13 bases. The V gene's germline CDR1 is LNHDA and CDR2 SQIVND (reference sequence). The table came from immunoSEQ multiplex PCR; TCRdb's copy has only in-frame clones and leaves some out. The sample lists tens of thousands of clones, 75% to 95% seen once, with around 0.93% in the top ten. The TCR was taken from a female donor with multiple sclerosis, enrolled in a pregnancy study. V usage is TRBV19 and J usage is TRBJ2-1, with D possibly matching TRBD1 (6 bases). This specimen was peripheral blood, taken before pregnancy. The CDR3 DNA sequence: TGTGCCAGTAGGGCGAGACAGGAGTACAATGAGCAGTTCTTC. It encodes CASRARQEYNEQFF. Based on the CDR3 plus reference TRBV19 and TRBJ2-1, the full variable domain is DGGITQSPKYLFRKEGQNVTLSCEQNLNHDAMYWYRQDPGQGLRLIYYSQIVNDFQKGDIAEGYSVSREKKESFPLTVTSAQKNPTAFYLCASRARQEYNEQFFGPGTRLTVL.